The entry below gives a single TCR beta chain sequence along with its context. What it binds is not known. Trimming took off 7 bases at V and 6 bases at J, with 16 bases between the two ends. The CDR3 covers 14 residues. Amplified TCR beta CDR3 regions came from RNA transcripts. In the first-round RT-PCR of the TCR CDR3, the HTBI primer set was used. TCRdb re-analysed the multiplex PCR reads in MiXCR, keeping a single row per CDR3 protein. In the table there are about 400,000 distinct CDR3 sequences, around 15% of which are singletons. This specimen belongs to a study of T cells in Graves' hyperthyroidism and ophthalmopathy. Study observations and caveats: Ophthalmopathy got predicted by the model a median about 6.7 months before its onset. Most clonotypes that expanded in the thyroid above 0.001 also showed up in blood.

Reasons for excluding patients were uncontrolled infection, other autoimmune disease, pregnancy or lactation. The sequencing input was blood. The chain is built from TRBV12-3 or TRBV12-4 and TRBJ2-1, with D unclear. This clonotype was sampled from a woman aged 30 to 39 with Graves' ophthalmopathy. The CDR3 sequence: CASTLSTVPNEQFF. The CDR3 DNA reads TGTGCCAGCACCCTTTCGACTGTACCCAATGAGCAGTTCTTC.